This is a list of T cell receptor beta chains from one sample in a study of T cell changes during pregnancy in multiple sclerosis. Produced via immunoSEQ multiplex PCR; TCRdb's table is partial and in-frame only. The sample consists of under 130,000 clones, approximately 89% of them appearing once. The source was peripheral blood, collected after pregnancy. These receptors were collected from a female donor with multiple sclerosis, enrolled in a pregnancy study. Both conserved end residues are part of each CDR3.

CDR3aa: CAWYQGAGELFF
v_gene: TRBV30
j_gene: TRBJ2-2

CDR3aa: CASSSWTVAVGNEQFF
v_gene: TRBV5-5
j_gene: TRBJ2-1

CDR3aa: CASSLIRELNTEAFF
v_gene: TRBV5-8
j_gene: TRBJ1-1

CDR3aa: CASSRARGSYNEQFF
v_gene: TRBV7-8
j_gene: TRBJ2-1

CDR3aa: CASSWHRRTYYNSPLHF
v_gene: TRBV11-2
j_gene: TRBJ1-6

CDR3aa: CASSVRERGHDTQYF
v_gene: TRBV9
j_gene: TRBJ2-3

CDR3aa: CSGRGGGGPETQYF
v_gene: TRBV29-1
j_gene: TRBJ2-5

CDR3aa: CASSIPGGGYGYTF
v_gene: TRBV6-1
j_gene: TRBJ1-2

CDR3aa: CASSNPSRVAFF
v_gene: TRBV11-1
j_gene: TRBJ1-1

CDR3aa: CASSPLTPGANVLTF
v_gene: TRBV19
j_gene: TRBJ2-6

CDR3aa: CASSIDLGTDFYQPQHF
v_gene: TRBV19
j_gene: TRBJ1-5

CDR3aa: CASSVGAGNTDTQYF
v_gene: TRBV9
j_gene: TRBJ2-3

CDR3aa: CASSVGWDWTLQETQYF
v_gene: TRBV9
j_gene: TRBJ2-5

CDR3aa: CASSLSSDRGFYGYTF
v_gene: TRBV27
j_gene: TRBJ1-2

CDR3aa: CASSPGVIAANNEQFF
v_gene: TRBV5-4
j_gene: TRBJ2-1

CDR3aa: CASSLTPVVHEQYF
v_gene: TRBV6-1
j_gene: TRBJ2-7

CDR3aa: CASSLVVTPQETQYF
v_gene: TRBV7-2
j_gene: TRBJ2-5

CDR3aa: CASSRGGTSRFNEQFF
v_gene: TRBV11-2
j_gene: TRBJ2-1

CDR3aa: CASSGRDPYGYTF
v_gene: TRBV5-6
j_gene: TRBJ1-2

CDR3aa: CASGQRHVDGYTF
v_gene: TRBV10-1
j_gene: TRBJ1-2

CDR3aa: CASRGGSGANVLTF
v_gene: TRBV6-6
j_gene: TRBJ2-6

CDR3aa: CASSQPAGKGDNEQFF
v_gene: TRBV4-2
j_gene: TRBJ2-1

CDR3aa: CASSLELDQPQHF
v_gene: TRBV7-8
j_gene: TRBJ1-5

CDR3aa: CASSHPGLAGGGSYNEQFF
v_gene: TRBV4-1
j_gene: TRBJ2-1

CDR3aa: CASSENAPGTGNTIYF
v_gene: TRBV6-1
j_gene: TRBJ1-3

CDR3aa: CASSFSGGRETQYF
v_gene: TRBV11-2
j_gene: TRBJ2-5

CDR3aa: CASRPTGGGGYTF
v_gene: TRBV27
j_gene: TRBJ1-2

CDR3aa: CASSLTSVWFCRNRHGYTF
v_gene: TRBV23-1
j_gene: TRBJ1-2

CDR3aa: CAWRGHLLEAFF
v_gene: TRBV30
j_gene: TRBJ1-1

CDR3aa: CASSQDLWRDLSGANVLTF
v_gene: TRBV4-2
j_gene: TRBJ2-6

CDR3aa: CASTDGQGLNTEAFF
v_gene: TRBV21-1
j_gene: TRBJ1-1

CDR3aa: CASSLGPRNEQFF
v_gene: TRBV11-3
j_gene: TRBJ2-1

CDR3aa: CASSLVGGGETYNEQFF
v_gene: TRBV7-9
j_gene: TRBJ2-1

CDR3aa: CASSLDIQGYGYTF
v_gene: TRBV11-2
j_gene: TRBJ1-2

CDR3aa: CASSLLQVQNEQFF
v_gene: TRBV5-1
j_gene: TRBJ2-1

CDR3aa: CASSRRTSGRQTTQYF
v_gene: TRBV28
j_gene: TRBJ2-5

CDR3aa: CASSTLTGQGALDEQFF
v_gene: TRBV9
j_gene: TRBJ2-1

CDR3aa: CASSPSHGNQPQHF
v_gene: TRBV18
j_gene: TRBJ1-5

CDR3aa: CASSPEERTQYF
v_gene: TRBV18
j_gene: TRBJ2-5

CDR3aa: CASSSRDEQFF
v_gene: TRBV6-5
j_gene: TRBJ2-1

CDR3aa: CASSPTQWGELFF
v_gene: TRBV5-6
j_gene: TRBJ2-2

CDR3aa: CASSRYRGLRAEAFF
v_gene: TRBV11-2
j_gene: TRBJ1-1

CDR3aa: CASSNRGASLGETQYF
v_gene: TRBV19
j_gene: TRBJ2-5

CDR3aa: CASSYSGQGTETQYF
v_gene: TRBV6-5
j_gene: TRBJ2-5

CDR3aa: CSVGSSSYEQYF
v_gene: TRBV29-1
j_gene: TRBJ2-7

CDR3aa: CATDSGGKYQETQYF
v_gene: TRBV19
j_gene: TRBJ2-5

CDR3aa: CASSQEGQTVNSPLHF
v_gene: TRBV4-1
j_gene: TRBJ1-6

CDR3aa: CASAQGGGYTF
v_gene: TRBV6-5
j_gene: TRBJ1-2

CDR3aa: CASSEVPQGAVDTQYF
v_gene: TRBV9
j_gene: TRBJ2-3

CDR3aa: CASSPLGQVYNEQFF
v_gene: TRBV9
j_gene: TRBJ2-1

CDR3aa: CAGEKGDNSIQYF
v_gene: TRBV30
j_gene: TRBJ2-4

CDR3aa: CASSSPSVTGSLYGYTF
v_gene: TRBV5-4
j_gene: TRBJ1-2

CDR3aa: CASSLRDSDEQYF
v_gene: TRBV11-3
j_gene: TRBJ2-7

CDR3aa: CASSLDQRGGGYEQYF
v_gene: TRBV7-2
j_gene: TRBJ2-7

CDR3aa: CASSLETGMNTEAFF
v_gene: TRBV5-1
j_gene: TRBJ1-1

CDR3aa: CASSHNRDGNTEAFF
v_gene: TRBV2
j_gene: TRBJ1-1

CDR3aa: CASSSPTGTKFF
v_gene: TRBV11-3
j_gene: TRBJ2-1

CDR3aa: CAISEIRGNQPQHF
v_gene: TRBV10-3
j_gene: TRBJ1-5

CDR3aa: CASSEFPTGTAIITDTQYF
v_gene: TRBV6-1
j_gene: TRBJ2-3

CDR3aa: CASSGSWSTDYEQYF
v_gene: TRBV7-9
j_gene: TRBJ2-7